This T cell receptor beta chain was obtained from a study of T cells in narcolepsy. Study background: Healthy controls were enrolled alongside patients with narcolepsy type 1 or type 2.

TCRdb's copy holds only in-frame clones and misses some; the assay was immunoSEQ multiplex PCR. The sample lists tens of thousands of clones; 79% were seen once. The study's findings and limits: Comparing one patient's CSF and blood CD4+ clonotypes highlighted HCRT- and TRIB2-specific autoreactive clonotypes. Some memory CD4+ repertoires had no autoreactive clone sequences. Blood of same and different patients, but not healthy controls, reportedly held recurring autoreactive clonotypes.

A note on this clone: Antigen specificity is unknown.

From germline, CDR1 is SGHRS and CDR2 YFSETQ. The CDR3 loop spans 14 amino acids. The germline V and J ends were trimmed by 3 bases and 6 bases, with 12 bases remaining between them. The chain couples TRBV5-1 to TRBJ1-4, with a possible D match to TRBD1 (5 bases). The TCR comes from a human donor in good health. The source material was memory (CD45RA-) CD4+ T cells from blood. DNA for the CDR3: TGCGCCAGCAGCTCGGACACCTTGGATGAAAAACTGTTTTTT. It encodes CASSSDTLDEKLFF.